These T cell receptor beta chains were read from a single sample in a study of graft-versus-host responses after intestinal transplantation. Profiling relied on immunoSEQ multiplex PCR, and the TCRdb table lists in-frame clones only, not all of them. The data show roughly 23,000 clones, with around 81% seen just once and around 3% held by the top ten. The starting material was ileum tissue, obtained 12 days after intestinal transplant. Every receptor here comes from a human patient who received an intestinal transplant, so some T cells may come from the graft donor. The CDR3 runs from the conserved cysteine through the conserved F or W. Each record gives: V gene, clone size, J gene, D gene, CDR3 DNA, CDR3 protein. A D gene is named only where the DNA matches it firmly. The size field is filled for only some rows; it gives once, few, many or a size class.

TRBV6-1,-,TRBJ1-2,TRBD1,TGTGCCAGCAGTGAAGAGGGGGCCGGCTATGGCTACACCTTC,CASSEEGAGYGYTF
TRBV7-9,-,TRBJ2-7,-,TGTGCCAGCAGCCCCACAAGGGACTTCAACGAGCAGTACTTC,CASSPTRDFNEQYF
TRBV7-9,-,TRBJ2-7,TRBD1,TGTGCCAGCAGCTCCGGGACAGGAGACTACGAGCAGTACTTC,CASSSGTGDYEQYF
TRBV18,-,TRBJ1-6,TRBD1,TGTGCCAGCTCACCCTGGGGACAGGGAAGGTATTCACCCCTCCACTTT,CASSPWGQGRYSPLHF
TRBV5-1,once,TRBJ2-1,TRBD2,TGCGCCAGCAGCTTAGGGACTACCAATGAGCAGTTCTTC,CASSLGTTNEQFF
TRBV6-1,-,TRBJ2-7,-,TGTGCCAGCAGTCCGTACGTGGGGCACTACGAGCAGTACTTC,CASSPYVGHYEQYF
TRBV7-3,-,TRBJ1-2,TRBD1,TGTGCCAGCAGCCCGACAGGGAGCTATGGCTACACCTTC,CASSPTGSYGYTF
TRBV4-3,once,TRBJ1-4,TRBD1,TGCGCCAGCAGCCAGGGACAGGGAGGGGCAACTAATGAAAAACTGTTTTTT,CASSQGQGGATNEKLFF
TRBV10-3,few,TRBJ2-1,TRBD2,TGTGCCTCCGGGGGGGCCTGGGGCGATGAGCAGTTCTTC,CASGGAWGDEQFF
TRBV7-2,-,TRBJ2-1,-,TGTGCCAGCAGCTTAAGTAGGGGCGGAGCCTACAATGAGCAGTTCTTC,CASSLSRGGAYNEQFF
TRBV2,-,TRBJ1-2,-,TGTGCCAGCAGTGAAGCCCGGGGGGGTAGCTATGGCTACACCTTC,CASSEARGGSYGYTF
TRBV30,-,TRBJ2-3,-,TGTGCCCTTTGGGGGCGGAGCCCAGATACGCAGTATTTT,CALWGRSPDTQYF
TRBV6-6,-,TRBJ1-2,TRBD1,TGTGCCAGCAGGCAGGGGGCGCCAAGAGGCTACACCTTC,CASRQGAPRGYTF
TRBV7-2,-,TRBJ2-5,TRBD2,TGTGCCAGCAGCTTCCAAGCGGGAGGGGGGGAGACCCAGTACTTC,CASSFQAGGGETQYF
TRBV7-2,once,TRBJ2-7,TRBD2,TGTGCCAGCAGCTTAGAGAGCGGGAGGTACGAGCAGTACTTC,CASSLESGRYEQYF
TRBV7-9,once,TRBJ2-7,TRBD2,TGTGCCAGCAGCCTGGAGCAGCGGGGGAACTACGAGCAGTACTTC,CASSLEQRGNYEQYF
TRBV5-8,-,TRBJ1-3,-,TGTGCCAGCAGCAAGGACTCAAGTTCTGGAAACACCATATATTTT,CASSKDSSSGNTIYF
TRBV4-2,-,TRBJ2-3,TRBD2,TGTGCCAGCAGCCAAGGACTAGCGGGGGGGCCTAGCACAGATACGCAGTATTTT,CASSQGLAGGPSTDTQYF
TRBV19,-,TRBJ1-1,TRBD1,TGTGCCGCAAAGACCGGCAGGGGGGACACTGAAGCTTTCTTT,CAAKTGRGDTEAFF
TRBV23-1,-,TRBJ2-7,-,TGCGCCAGCAGTCCCCCGGGGAAGGGGGTACACGAGCAGTACTTC,CASSPPGKGVHEQYF
TRBV19,-,TRBJ1-4,-,TGTGCCAGTAGTATCCTGGCAGGGGTGGCCGAAAAACTGTTTTTT,CASSILAGVAEKLFF
TRBV6-5,-,TRBJ1-5,-,TGTGCCAGCAGTGTTGGGGGGAGCAATCAGCCCCAGCATTTT,CASSVGGSNQPQHF
TRBV7-8,-,TRBJ2-1,-,TGTGCCAGCTGGGCTCAGAACAATGAGCAGTTCTTC,CASWAQNNEQFF
TRBV2,-,TRBJ1-3,TRBD1,TGTGCCAGCAGCCCCGACAGGGTAGGAAGGGACTCTGGAAACACCATATATTTT,CASSPDRVGRDSGNTIYF
TRBV5-1,-,TRBJ1-2,-,TGCGCCAGCAGCTCAAACCCCGGCGGCAGCGATGGCTACACCTTC,CASSSNPGGSDGYTF
TRBV7-2,-,TRBJ2-1,-,TGTGCCAGCAGCCCGCCGAACTTGGATGAGCAGTTCTTC,CASSPPNLDEQFF